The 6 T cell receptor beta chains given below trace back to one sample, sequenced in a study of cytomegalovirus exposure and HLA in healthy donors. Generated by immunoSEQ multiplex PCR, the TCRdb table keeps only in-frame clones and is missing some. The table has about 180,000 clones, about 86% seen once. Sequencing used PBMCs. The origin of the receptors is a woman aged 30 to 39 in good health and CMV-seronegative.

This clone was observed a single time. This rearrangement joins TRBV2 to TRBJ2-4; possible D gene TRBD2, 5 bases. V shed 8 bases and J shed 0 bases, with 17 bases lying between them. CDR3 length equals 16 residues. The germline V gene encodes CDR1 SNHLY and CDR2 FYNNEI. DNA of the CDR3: TGTGCCAGCTGCGAGTCGATAGCGTTAGCCAAAAACATTCAGTACTTC. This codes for CASCESIALAKNIQYF. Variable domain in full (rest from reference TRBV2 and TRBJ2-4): EPEVTQTPSHQVTQMGQEVILRCVPISNHLYFYWYRQILGQKVEFLVSFYNNEISEKSEIFDDQFSVERPDGSNFTLKIRSTKLEDSAMYFCASCESIALAKNIQYFGAGTRLSVL.

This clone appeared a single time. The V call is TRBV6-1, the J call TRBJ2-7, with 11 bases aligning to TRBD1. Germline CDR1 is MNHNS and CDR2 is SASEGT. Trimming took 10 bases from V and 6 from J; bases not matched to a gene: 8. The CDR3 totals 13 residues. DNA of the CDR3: TGTGCCACCCTCGGACAGGGGGCGAGCGAGCAGTACTTC. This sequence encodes CATLGQGASEQYF.

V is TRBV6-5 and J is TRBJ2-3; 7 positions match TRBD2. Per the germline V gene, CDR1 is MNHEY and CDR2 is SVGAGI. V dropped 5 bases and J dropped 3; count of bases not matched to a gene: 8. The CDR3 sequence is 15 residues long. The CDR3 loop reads CASSAMGAGTDTQYF. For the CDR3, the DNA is TGTGCCAGCAGTGCTATGGGAGCGGGGACAGATACGCAGTATTTT.

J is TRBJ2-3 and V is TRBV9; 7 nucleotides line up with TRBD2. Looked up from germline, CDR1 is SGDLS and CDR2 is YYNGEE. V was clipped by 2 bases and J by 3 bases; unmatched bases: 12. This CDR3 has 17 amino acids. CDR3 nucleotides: TGTGCCAGCAGCGTCGATCCCCCCGGGGGGTTAACAGATACGCAGTATTTT. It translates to CASSVDPPGGLTDTQYF.

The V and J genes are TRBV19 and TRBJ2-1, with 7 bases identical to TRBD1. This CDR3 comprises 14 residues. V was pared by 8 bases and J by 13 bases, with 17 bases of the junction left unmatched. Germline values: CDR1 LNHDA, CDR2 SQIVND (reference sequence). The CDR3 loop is CASDHGTEFTEQFF. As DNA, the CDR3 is TGTGCCAGTGATCACGGGACAGAATTTACGGAACAGTTCTTC.

CDR3 amino acids: CASSPSYRGTNEKLFF. The CDR3 DNA sequence: TGTGCCAGCAGCCCGTCCTACAGGGGAACTAATGAAAAACTGTTTTTT. The gene calls are TRBV7-6 and TRBJ1-4; 7 bases align to TRBD1. The V gene end was trimmed by 5 bases and the J gene end by 1 base; junction bases not matched to a gene: 7. This CDR3 region has 16 residues. Germline V gives CDR1 SGHVS, CDR2 FNYEAQ.